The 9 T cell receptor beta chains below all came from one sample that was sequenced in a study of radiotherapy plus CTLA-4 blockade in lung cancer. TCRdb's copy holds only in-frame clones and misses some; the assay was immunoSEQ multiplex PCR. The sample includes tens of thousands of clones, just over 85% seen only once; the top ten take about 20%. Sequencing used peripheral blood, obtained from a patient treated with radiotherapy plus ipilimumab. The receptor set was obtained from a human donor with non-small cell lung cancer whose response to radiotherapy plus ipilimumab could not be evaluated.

The CDR3 coding sequence is TGTGCCAGCAGCCCCCAAGGACTCAATGAGCAGTTCTTC. It translates to CASSPQGLNEQFF. J is TRBJ2-1 and V is TRBV7-9; maybe TRBD2 (5 bases). CDR3 size: 13 residues. The ends were cut back, 5 bases at V and 6 bases at J, with 11 bases in the middle. CDR1 SEHNR and CDR2 FQNEAQ come from the germline V gene (reference sequence).

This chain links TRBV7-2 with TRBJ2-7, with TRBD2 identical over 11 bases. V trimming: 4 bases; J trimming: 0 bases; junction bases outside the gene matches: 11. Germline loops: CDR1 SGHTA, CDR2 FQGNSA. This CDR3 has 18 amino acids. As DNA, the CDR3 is TGTGCCAGCAGCTCGGACAGAGCTAGCGGGGGGCTCTCCTACGAGCAGTACTTC. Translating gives CASSSDRASGGLSYEQYF.

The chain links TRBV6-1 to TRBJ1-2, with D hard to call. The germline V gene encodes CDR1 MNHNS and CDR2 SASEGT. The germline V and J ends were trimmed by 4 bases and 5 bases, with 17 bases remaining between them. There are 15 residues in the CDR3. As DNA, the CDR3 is TGTGCCAGCAGTGCTAGGGAGGGTGGGAATTATGGCTACACCTTC. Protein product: CASSAREGGNYGYTF.

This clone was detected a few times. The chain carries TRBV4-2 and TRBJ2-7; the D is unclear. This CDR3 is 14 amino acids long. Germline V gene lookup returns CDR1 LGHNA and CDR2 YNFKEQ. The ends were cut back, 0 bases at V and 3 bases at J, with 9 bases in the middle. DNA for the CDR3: TGTGCCAGCAGCCAAGAGTACTCCCGCTACGAGCAGTACTTC. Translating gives CASSQEYSRYEQYF.

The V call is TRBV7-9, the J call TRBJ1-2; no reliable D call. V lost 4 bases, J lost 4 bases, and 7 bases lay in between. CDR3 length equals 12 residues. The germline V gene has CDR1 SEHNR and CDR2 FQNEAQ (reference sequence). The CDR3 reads CASSSGIYGYTF. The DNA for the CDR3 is TGTGCCAGCAGCTCCGGGATCTATGGCTACACCTTC.

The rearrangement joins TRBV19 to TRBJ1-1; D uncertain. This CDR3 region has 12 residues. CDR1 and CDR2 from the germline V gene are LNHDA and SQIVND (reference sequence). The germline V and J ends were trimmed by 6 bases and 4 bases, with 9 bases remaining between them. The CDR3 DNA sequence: TGTGCCAGTAGGTACTCCGGCACTGAAGCTTTCTTT. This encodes CASRYSGTEAFF.

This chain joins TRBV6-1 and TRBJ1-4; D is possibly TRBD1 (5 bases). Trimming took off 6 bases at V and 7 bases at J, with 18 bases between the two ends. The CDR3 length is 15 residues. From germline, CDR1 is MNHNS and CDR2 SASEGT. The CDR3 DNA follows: TGTGCCAGCAGCTACACACGCTTAAGGGGTGAAAAACTGTTTTTT. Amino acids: CASSYTRLRGEKLFF.

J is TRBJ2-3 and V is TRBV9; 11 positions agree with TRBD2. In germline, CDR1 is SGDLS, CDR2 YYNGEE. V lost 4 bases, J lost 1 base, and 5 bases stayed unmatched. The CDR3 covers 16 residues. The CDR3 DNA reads TGTGCCAGCAGCCCTAGGACTAGCGGGCGCACAGATACGCAGTATTTT. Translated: CASSPRTSGRTDTQYF.

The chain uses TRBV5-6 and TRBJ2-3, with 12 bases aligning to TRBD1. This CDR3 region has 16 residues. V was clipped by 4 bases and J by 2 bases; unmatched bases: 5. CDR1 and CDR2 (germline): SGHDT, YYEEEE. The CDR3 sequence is CASSVGTGGYTDTQYF. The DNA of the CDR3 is TGTGCCAGCAGCGTAGGGACAGGGGGCTACACAGATACGCAGTATTTT. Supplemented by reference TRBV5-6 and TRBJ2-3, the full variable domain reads DAGVTQSPTHLIKTRGQQVTLRCSPKSGHDTVSWYQQALGQGPQFIFQYYEEEERQRGNFPDRFSGHQFPNYSSELNVNALLLGDSALYLCASSVGTGGYTDTQYFGPGTRLTVL.